This T cell receptor beta chain was found in a study of tumor-infiltrating lymphocytes in primary liver carcinoma. On the study more broadly: Ages ranged from 30 to 69, with HCC or mixed HCC-cholangiocarcinoma.

Findings of the study overall: The study used bulk unsorted samples and so did not compare CD4+ and CD8+ repertoires.

The CDR3 sequence is 17 residues long. Reverse transcription of approximately 0.55 ug total RNA with a constant-region primer produced TCR beta cDNA. Three-round nested multiplex PCR performed with slightly modified ARM-PCR produced the TCR beta libraries. Amplification in the first two PCR rounds was performed using TRBV1-TRBV30 forward primers and a C-beta reverse primer for roughly 10 cycles each. MiXCR, applied by TCRdb to the multiplex PCR reads, yields one record per CDR3 protein. Of fewer than 400,000 distinct CDR3 sequences listed, roughly 60% were seen once; the top ten hold about 8.4%. The authors took blood RNA from unsorted whole blood and also extracted germline DNA. As for this clonotype: Its antigen remains unknown. The junction and the germline gene differ at one end; a read error may be behind it.

The chain recombines TRBV12-3 or TRBV12-4 with TRBJ2-5, with 14 bases lining up with TRBD2. Sequenced input: peripheral blood. The sequence derives from a man aged 35 to 55 with primary liver carcinoma and hepatitis B virus infection. Here the CDR3 DNA reads TGTGCCAGCAGTCCGCTTGGACTAGCGGGGGGTGGAGAGACCCAGCACTTC. This translates into CASSPLGLAGGGETQHF.